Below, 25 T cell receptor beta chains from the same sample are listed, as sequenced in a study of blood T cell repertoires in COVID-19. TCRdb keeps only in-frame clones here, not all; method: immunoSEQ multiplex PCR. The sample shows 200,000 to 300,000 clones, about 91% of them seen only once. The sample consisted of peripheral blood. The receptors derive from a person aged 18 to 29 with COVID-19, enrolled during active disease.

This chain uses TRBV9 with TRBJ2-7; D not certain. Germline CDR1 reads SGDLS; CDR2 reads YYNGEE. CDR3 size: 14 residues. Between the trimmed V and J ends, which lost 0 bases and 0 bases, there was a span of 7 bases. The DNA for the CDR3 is TGTGCCAGCAGCGTAGGAGACATCTCCTACGAGCAGTACTTC. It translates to CASSVGDISYEQYF.

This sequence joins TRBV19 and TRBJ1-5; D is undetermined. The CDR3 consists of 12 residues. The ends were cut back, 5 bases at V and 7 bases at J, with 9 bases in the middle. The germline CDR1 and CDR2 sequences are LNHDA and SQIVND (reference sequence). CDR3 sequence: CASSPPGQPQHF. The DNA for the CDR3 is TGTGCCAGTAGTCCGCCCGGGCAGCCCCAGCATTTT.

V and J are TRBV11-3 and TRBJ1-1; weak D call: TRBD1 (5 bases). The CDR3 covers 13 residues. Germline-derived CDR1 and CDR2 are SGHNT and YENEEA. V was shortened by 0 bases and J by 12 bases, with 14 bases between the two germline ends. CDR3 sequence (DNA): TGTGCCAGCAGCTTAGACTTGGACACGGAGACTTTCTTT. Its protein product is CASSLDLDTETFF.

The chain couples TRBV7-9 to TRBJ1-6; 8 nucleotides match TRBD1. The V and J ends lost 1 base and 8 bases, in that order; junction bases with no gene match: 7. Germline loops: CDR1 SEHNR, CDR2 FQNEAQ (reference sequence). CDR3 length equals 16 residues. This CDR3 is CASSLGQGAKHSPLHF. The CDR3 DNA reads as TGTGCCAGCAGCTTAGGCCAGGGGGCGAAGCATTCACCCCTCCACTTT.

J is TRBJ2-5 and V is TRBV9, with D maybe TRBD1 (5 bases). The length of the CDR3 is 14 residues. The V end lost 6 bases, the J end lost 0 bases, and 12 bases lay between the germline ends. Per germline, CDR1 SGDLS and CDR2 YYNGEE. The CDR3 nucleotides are TGTGCCAGCACAGGACACGAGTACCAAGAGACCCAGTACTTC. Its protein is CASTGHEYQETQYF.

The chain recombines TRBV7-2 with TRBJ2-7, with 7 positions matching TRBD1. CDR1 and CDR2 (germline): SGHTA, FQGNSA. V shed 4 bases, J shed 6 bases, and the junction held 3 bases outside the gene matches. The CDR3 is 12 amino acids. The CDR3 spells CASSWGTVEQYF. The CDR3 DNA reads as TGTGCCAGCAGCTGGGGGACAGTCGAGCAGTACTTC.

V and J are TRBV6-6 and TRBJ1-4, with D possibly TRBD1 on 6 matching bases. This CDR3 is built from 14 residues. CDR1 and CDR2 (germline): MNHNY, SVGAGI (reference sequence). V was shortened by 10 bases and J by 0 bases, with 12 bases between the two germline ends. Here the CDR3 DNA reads TGTGCCACGAAACAGGGCGCAACTAATGAAAAACTGTTTTTT. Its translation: CATKQGATNEKLFF.

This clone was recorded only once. In DNA form, the CDR3 reads TGTGCCAGCATCCGAGGGGCAGGGGGGCTCTACGAGCAGTACTTC. Protein product: CASIRGAGGLYEQYF. V and J are TRBV6-5 and TRBJ2-7, with a tentative D call TRBD1 (7 bases). CDR1 MNHEY and CDR2 SVGAGI come from the germline V gene. V gave up 7 bases and J gave up 3 bases, with 19 bases separating them. This CDR3 comprises 15 residues.

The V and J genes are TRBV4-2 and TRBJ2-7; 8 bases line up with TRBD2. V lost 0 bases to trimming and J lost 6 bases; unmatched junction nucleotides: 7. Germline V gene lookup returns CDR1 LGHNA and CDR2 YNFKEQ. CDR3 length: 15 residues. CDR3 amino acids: CASSQDRGLEGEQYF. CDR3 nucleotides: TGTGCCAGCAGCCAAGATCGGGGACTAGAGGGCGAGCAGTACTTC.

The CDR3 loop is CASSFTSGIGNEQFF. CDR3 bases: TGTGCCAGCAGCTTTACCAGCGGGATAGGCAATGAGCAGTTCTTC. The genes are TRBV5-6 and TRBJ2-1, with 7 bases lining up with TRBD2. CDR1 and CDR2 from the germline V gene are SGHDT and YYEEEE. This CDR3 comprises 15 residues. The V gene end was trimmed by 2 bases and the J gene end by 6 bases; junction bases not matched to a gene: 8.

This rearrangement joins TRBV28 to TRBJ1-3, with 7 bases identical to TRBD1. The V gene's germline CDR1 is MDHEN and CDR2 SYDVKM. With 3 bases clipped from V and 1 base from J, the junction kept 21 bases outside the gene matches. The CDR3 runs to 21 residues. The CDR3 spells CASSFIRYRNGTGASGNTIYF. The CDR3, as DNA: TGTGCCAGCAGTTTTATAAGGTATCGGAACGGAACAGGGGCTTCTGGAAACACCATATATTTT.

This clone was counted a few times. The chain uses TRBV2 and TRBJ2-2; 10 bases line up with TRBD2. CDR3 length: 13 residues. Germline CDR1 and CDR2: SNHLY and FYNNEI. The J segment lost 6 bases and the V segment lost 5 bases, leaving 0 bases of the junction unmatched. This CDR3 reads CASSLAGAGELFF. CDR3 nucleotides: TGTGCCAGCAGTCTAGCGGGAGCCGGGGAGCTGTTTTTT.

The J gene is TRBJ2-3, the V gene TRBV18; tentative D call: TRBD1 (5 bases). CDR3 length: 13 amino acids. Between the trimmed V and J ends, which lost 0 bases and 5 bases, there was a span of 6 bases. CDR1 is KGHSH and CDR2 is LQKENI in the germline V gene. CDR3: CASSPPGLDTQYF. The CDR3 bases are TGTGCCAGCTCACCACCGGGGCTAGATACGCAGTATTTT.

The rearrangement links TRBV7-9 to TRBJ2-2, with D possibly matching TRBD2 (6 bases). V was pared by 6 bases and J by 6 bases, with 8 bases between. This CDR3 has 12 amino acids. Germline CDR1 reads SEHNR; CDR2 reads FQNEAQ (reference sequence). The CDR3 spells CASSPGAGELFF. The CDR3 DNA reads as TGTGCCAGCAGTCCGGGGGCCGGGGAGCTGTTTTTT.

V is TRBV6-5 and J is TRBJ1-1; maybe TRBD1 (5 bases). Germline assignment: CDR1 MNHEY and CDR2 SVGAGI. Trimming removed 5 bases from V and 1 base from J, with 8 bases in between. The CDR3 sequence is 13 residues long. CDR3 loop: CASSKTGNTEAFF. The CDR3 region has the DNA TGTGCCAGCAGTAAAACAGGGAACACTGAAGCTTTCTTT.

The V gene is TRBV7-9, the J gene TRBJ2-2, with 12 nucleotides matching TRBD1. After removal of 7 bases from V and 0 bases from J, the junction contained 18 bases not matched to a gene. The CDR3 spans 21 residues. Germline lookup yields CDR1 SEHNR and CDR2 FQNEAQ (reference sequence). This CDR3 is CASTPGEEGQGAPPNTGELFF. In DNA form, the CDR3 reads TGTGCCAGCACCCCCGGGGAAGAGGGACAGGGGGCACCTCCGAACACCGGGGAGCTGTTTTTT.

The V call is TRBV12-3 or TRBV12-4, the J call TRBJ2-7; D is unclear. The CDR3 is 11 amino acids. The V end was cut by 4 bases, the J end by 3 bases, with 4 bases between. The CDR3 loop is CASSSFYEQYF. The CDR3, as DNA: TGTGCCAGCAGTTCATTCTACGAGCAGTACTTC.

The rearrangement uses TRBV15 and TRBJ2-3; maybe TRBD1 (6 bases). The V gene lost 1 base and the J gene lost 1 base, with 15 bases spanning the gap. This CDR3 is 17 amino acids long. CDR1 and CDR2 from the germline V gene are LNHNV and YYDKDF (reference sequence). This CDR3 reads CATSRGTGTPRTDTQYF. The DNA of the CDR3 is TGTGCCACCAGCAGAGGTACCGGGACACCTCGCACAGATACGCAGTATTTT.

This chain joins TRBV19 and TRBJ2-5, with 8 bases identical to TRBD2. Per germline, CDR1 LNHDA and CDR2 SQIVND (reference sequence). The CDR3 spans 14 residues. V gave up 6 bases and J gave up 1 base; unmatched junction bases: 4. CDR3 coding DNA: TGTGCCAGTAGCAGCGGGGGATTCCAAGAGACCCAGTACTTC. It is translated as CASSSGGFQETQYF.

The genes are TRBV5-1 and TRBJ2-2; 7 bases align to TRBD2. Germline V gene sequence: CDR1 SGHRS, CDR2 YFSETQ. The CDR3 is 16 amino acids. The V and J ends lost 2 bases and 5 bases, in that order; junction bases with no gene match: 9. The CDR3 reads CASSFEGGSGTGELFF. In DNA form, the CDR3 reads TGCGCCAGCAGCTTTGAGGGCGGGAGTGGAACCGGGGAGCTGTTTTTT.

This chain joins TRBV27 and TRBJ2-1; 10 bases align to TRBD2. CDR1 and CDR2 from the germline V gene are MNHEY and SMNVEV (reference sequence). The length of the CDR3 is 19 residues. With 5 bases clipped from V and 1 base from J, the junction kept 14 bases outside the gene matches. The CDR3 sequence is CASSEPGLAARSSYNEQFF. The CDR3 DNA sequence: TGTGCCAGCAGTGAACCAGGACTAGCGGCCCGTTCATCCTACAATGAGCAGTTCTTC.

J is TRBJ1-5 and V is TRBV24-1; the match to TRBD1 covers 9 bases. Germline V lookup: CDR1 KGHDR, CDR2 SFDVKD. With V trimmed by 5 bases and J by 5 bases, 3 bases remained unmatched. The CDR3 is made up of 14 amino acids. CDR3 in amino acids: CATSGTGEDQPQHF. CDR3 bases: TGTGCCACCAGTGGGACAGGGGAGGATCAGCCCCAGCATTTT.

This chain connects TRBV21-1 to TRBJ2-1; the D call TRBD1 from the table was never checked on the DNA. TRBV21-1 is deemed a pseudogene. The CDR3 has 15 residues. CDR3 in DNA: TGTGCCAGCAGCAAAGGCGGGACAGGAGGCAATGAGCAGTTCTTC. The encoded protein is CASSKGGTGGNEQFF.

In DNA form, the CDR3 reads TGCAGCGTTGCCCTAAGTCGGACAGACTACGAGCAGTACTTC. Its translation: CSVALSRTDYEQYF. The chain links TRBV29-1 to TRBJ2-7; D is perhaps TRBD1 (6 bases). CDR1 is SQVTM and CDR2 is ANQGSEA in the germline V gene. Trimming left V 4 bases short and J 3 bases short, with 16 bases between. The CDR3 consists of 14 residues.

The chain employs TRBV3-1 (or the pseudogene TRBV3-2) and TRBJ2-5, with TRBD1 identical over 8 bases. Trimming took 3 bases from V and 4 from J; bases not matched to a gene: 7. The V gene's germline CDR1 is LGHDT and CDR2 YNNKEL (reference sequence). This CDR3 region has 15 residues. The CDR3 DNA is TGTGCCAGCAGCCAGCCCGGGACAGGAACAGAGACCCAGTACTTC. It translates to CASSQPGTGTETQYF.